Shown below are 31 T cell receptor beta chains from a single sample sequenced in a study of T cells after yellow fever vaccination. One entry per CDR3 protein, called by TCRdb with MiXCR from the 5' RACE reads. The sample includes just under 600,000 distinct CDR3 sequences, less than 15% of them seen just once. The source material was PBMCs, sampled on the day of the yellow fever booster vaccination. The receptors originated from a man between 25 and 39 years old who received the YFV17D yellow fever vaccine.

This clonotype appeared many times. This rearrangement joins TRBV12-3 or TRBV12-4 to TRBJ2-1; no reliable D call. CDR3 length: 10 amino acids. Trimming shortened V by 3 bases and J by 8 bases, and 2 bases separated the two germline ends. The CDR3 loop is CASSFHEQFF. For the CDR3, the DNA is TGTGCCAGCAGTTTTCATGAGCAGTTCTTC.

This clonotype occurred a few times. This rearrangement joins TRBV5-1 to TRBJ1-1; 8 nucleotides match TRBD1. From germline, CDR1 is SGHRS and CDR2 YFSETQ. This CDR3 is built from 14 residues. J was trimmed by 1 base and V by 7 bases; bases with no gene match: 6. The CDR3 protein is CASFPGQENTEAFF. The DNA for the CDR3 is TGCGCCAGCTTTCCGGGACAGGAGAACACTGAAGCTTTCTTT.

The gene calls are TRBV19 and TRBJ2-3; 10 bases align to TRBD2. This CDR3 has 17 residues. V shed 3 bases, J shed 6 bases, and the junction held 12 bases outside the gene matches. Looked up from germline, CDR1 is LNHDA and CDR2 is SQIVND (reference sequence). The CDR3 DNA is TGTGCCAGTAGTATCCCCCCAGCGGGAGGGCCACTGGATACGCAGTATTTT. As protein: CASSIPPAGGPLDTQYF.

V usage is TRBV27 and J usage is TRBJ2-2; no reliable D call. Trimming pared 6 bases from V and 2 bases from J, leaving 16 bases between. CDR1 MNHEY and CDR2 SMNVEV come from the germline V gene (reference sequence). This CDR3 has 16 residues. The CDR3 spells CASSHTGGRNTGELFF. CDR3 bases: TGTGCCAGCAGCCATACGGGTGGCCGCAACACCGGGGAGCTGTTTTTT.

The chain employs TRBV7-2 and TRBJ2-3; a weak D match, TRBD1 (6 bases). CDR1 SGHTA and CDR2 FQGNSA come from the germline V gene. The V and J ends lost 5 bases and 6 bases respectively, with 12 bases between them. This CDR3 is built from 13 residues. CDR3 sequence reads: CASSPNRVDTQYF. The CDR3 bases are TGTGCCAGCAGCCCCAACAGGGTTGATACGCAGTATTTT. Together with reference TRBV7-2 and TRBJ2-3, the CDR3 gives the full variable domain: GAGVSQSPSNKVTEKGKDVELRCDPISGHTALYWYRQSLGQGLEFLIYFQGNSAPDKSGLPSDRFSAERTGGSVSTLTIQRTQQEDSAVYLCASSPNRVDTQYFGPGTRLTVL.

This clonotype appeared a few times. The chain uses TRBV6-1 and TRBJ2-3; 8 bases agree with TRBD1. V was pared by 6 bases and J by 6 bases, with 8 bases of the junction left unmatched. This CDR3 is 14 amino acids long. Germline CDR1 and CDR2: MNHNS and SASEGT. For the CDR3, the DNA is TGTGCCAGCAGAGCCTACCAGGGGGCTGATACGCAGTATTTT. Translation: CASRAYQGADTQYF.

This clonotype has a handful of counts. This chain's CDR3 is CASSQETGYNEKLFF. In nucleotides, the CDR3 is TGCGCCAGCAGCCAAGAAACAGGGTATAATGAAAAACTGTTTTTT. V and J are TRBV4-3 and TRBJ1-4, with D possibly being TRBD1 (6 bases). Germline V gene sequence: CDR1 LGHNA, CDR2 YSLEER. The V end was cut by 0 bases, the J end by 4 bases, with 9 bases between. The CDR3 loop spans 15 amino acids.

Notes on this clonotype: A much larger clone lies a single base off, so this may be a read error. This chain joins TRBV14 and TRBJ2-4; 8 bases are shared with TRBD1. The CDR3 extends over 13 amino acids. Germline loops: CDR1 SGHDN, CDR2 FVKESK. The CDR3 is CTSSQGAPNIQYF. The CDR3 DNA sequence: TGTACCAGCAGCCAGGGGGCCCCAAACATTCAGTACTTC.

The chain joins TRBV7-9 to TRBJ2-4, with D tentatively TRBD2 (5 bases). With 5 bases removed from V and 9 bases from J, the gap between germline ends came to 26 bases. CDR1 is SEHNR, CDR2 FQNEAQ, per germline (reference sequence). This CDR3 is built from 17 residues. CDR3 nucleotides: TGTGCCAGCAGCAACCATTCCCTCCCCTTGATCCGGGGCATTCAGTACTTC. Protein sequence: CASSNHSLPLIRGIQYF.

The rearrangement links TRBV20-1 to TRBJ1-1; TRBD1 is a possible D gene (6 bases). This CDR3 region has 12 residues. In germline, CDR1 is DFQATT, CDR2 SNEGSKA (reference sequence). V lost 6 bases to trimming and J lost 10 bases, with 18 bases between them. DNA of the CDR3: TGCAGTGCCCCGGGGGCGGGAAGCGTAGCTTTCTTT. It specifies CSAPGAGSVAFF.

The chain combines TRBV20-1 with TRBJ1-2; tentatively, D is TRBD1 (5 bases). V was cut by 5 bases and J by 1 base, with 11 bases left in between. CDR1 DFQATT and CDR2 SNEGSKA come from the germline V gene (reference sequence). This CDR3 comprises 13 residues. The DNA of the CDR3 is TGCAGTGCTCAAGGGACTCTTAACTATGGCTACACCTTC. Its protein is CSAQGTLNYGYTF.

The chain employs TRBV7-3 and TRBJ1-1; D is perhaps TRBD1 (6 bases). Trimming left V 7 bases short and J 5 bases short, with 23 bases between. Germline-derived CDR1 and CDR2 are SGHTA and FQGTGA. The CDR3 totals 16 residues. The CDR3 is CASTEMGGRLETEAFF. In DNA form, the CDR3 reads TGTGCCAGCACCGAAATGGGGGGGCGCTTGGAAACTGAAGCTTTCTTT. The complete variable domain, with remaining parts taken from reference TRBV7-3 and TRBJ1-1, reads GAGVSQTPSNKVTEKGKYVELRCDPISGHTALYWYRQSLGQGPEFLIYFQGTGAADDSGLPNDRFFAVRPEGSVSTLKIQRTERGDSAVYLCASTEMGGRLETEAFFGQGTRLTVV.

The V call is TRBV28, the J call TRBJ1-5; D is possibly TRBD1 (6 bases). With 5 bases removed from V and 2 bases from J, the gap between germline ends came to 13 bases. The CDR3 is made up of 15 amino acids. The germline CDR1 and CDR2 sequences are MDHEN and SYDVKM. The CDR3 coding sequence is TGTGCCAGCAGTGATACAGGGTTTGGCAATCAGCCCCAGCATTTT. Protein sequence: CASSDTGFGNQPQHF.

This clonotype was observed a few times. The CDR3 DNA reads as TGCGCCAGCAGCTGGGGGGGACAGACGAACACCGGGGAGCTGTTTTTT. This encodes CASSWGGQTNTGELFF. The V call is TRBV5-1, the J call TRBJ2-2, with D tentatively TRBD1 or TRBD2 (7 bases each). The germline CDR1 and CDR2 sequences are SGHRS and YFSETQ. The V end lost 3 bases, the J end lost 0 bases, and 12 bases lay between the germline ends. CDR3 length: 16 amino acids. The variable domain in full, with the rest retrieved from reference TRBV5-1 and TRBJ2-2, is KAGVTQTPRYLIKTRGQQVTLSCSPISGHRSVSWYQQTPGQGLQFLFEYFSETQRNKGNFPGRFSGRQFSNSRSEMNVSTLELGDSALYLCASSWGGQTNTGELFFGEGSRLTVL.

The CDR3: CAISESKLRDRVFYEQFF. DNA of the CDR3: TGTGCCATCAGTGAGTCAAAACTCCGGGACAGGGTTTTTTATGAGCAGTTCTTC. The chain uses TRBV10-3 and TRBJ2-1, with TRBD1 matching 9 bases. The CDR3 extends over 18 amino acids. Germline loops: CDR1 ENHRY, CDR2 SYGVKD. V shed 0 bases and J 8 bases; nucleotides not matched to a gene: 14.

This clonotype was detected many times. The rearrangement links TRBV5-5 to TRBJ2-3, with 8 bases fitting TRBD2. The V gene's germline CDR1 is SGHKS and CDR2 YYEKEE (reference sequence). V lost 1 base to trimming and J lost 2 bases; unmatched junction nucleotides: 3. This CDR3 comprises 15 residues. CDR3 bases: TGTGCCAGCAGCTTGCAAGCGGGAGCCACAGATACGCAGTATTTT. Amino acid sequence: CASSLQAGATDTQYF.

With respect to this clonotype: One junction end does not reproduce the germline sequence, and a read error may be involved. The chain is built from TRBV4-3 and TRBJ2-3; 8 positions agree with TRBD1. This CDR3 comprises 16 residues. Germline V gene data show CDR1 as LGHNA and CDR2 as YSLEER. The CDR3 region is CASSQGFDRGTDTLYF. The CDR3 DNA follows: TGCGCCAGCAGCCAAGGCTTTGACAGGGGCACGGATACGCTGTATTTT.

As DNA, the CDR3 is TGTGCCAGCAATCAAGCGGGAGGGCAAAATGAGCAGTTCTTC. Protein product: CASNQAGGQNEQFF. The rearrangement uses TRBV28 and TRBJ2-1; the match to TRBD2 covers 10 bases. This CDR3 has 14 amino acids. The V and J ends lost 7 bases and 7 bases, in that order; junction bases with no gene match: 7. Germline CDR1 is MDHEN and CDR2 is SYDVKM.

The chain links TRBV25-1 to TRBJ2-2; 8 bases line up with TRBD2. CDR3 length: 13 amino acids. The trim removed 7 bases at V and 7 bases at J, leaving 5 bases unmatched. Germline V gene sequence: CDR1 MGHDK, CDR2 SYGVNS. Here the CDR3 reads CASTGGAGGELFF. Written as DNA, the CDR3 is TGTGCCAGCACCGGGGGGGCGGGCGGGGAGCTGTTTTTT.

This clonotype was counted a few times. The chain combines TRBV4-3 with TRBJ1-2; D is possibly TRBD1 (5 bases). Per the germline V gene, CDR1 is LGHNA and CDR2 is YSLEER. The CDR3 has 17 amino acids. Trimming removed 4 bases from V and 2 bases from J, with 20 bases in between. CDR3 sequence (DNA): TGCGCCAGCAGCCCCACTAAGGGGATAGGTCAAAACTATGGCTACACCTTC. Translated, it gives CASSPTKGIGQNYGYTF.

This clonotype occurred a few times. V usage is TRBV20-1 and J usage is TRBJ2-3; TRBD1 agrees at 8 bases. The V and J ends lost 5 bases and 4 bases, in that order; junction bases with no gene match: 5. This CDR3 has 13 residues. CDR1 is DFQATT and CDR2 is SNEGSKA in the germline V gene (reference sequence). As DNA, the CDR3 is TGCAGTGCTCCCCGGACAGGGCCAGATACGCAGTATTTT. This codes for CSAPRTGPDTQYF.

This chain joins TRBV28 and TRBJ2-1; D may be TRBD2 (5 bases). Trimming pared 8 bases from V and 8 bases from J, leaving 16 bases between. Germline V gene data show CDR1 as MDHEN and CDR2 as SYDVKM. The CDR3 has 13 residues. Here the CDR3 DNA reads TGTGCCAGCCTCTCAAGGCTGAGGGATGAGCAGTTCTTC. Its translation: CASLSRLRDEQFF.

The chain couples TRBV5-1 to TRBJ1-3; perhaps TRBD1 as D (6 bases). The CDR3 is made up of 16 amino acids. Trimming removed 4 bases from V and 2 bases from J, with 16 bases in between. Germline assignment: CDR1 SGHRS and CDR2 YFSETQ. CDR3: CASSVAQGSTGNTIYF. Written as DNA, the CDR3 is TGCGCCAGCAGCGTGGCTCAGGGGTCTACTGGAAACACCATATATTTT.

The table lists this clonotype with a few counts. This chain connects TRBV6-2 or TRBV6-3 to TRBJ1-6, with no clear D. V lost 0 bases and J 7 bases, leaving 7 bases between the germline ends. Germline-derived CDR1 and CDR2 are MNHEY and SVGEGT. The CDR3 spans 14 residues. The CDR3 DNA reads TGTGCCAGCAGTTACTCGTCACTCAATTCACCCCTCCACTTT. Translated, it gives CASSYSSLNSPLHF.

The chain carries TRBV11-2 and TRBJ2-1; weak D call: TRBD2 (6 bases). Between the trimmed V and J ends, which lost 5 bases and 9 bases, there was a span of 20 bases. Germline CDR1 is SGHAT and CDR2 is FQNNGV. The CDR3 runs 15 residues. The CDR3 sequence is CASSPNPSSVSEQFF. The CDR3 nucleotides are TGTGCCAGCAGCCCCAACCCCTCTAGCGTTAGTGAGCAGTTCTTC. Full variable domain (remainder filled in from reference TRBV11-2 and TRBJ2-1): EAGVAQSPRYKIIEKRQSVAFWCNPISGHATLYWYQQILGQGPKLLIQFQNNGVVDDSQLPKDRFSAERLKGVDSTLKIQPAKLEDSAVYLCASSPNPSSVSEQFFGPGTRLTVL.

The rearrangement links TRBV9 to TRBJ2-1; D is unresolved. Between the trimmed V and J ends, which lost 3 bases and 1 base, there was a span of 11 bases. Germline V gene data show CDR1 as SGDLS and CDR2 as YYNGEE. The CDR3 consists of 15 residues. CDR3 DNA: TGTGCCAGCAGCGAAGACGGCGTATCCTACAATGAGCAGTTCTTC. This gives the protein CASSEDGVSYNEQFF. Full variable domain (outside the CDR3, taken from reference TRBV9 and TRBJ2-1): DSGVTQTPKHLITATGQRVTLRCSPRSGDLSVYWYQQSLDQGLQFLIQYYNGEERAKGNILERFSAQQFPDLHSELNLSSLELGDSALYFCASSEDGVSYNEQFFGPGTRLTVL.

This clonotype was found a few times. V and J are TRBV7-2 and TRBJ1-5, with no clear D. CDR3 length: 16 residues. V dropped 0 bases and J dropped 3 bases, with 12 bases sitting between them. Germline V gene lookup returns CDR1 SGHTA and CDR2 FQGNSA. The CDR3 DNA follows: TGTGCCAGCAGCTTAGCGGCTGGACTGTACAATCAGCCCCAGCATTTT. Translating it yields CASSLAAGLYNQPQHF.

CDR3 amino acids: CSARDVLAGAYEQYF. The CDR3 DNA is TGCAGTGCTAGAGATGTACTAGCGGGAGCCTACGAGCAGTACTTC. This chain links TRBV20-1 with TRBJ2-7, with 11 bases that match TRBD2. CDR1 DFQATT and CDR2 SNEGSKA come from the germline V gene (reference sequence). CDR3 size: 15 residues. Germline trimming cut 0 bases from V and 2 bases from J; bases unmatched to any gene: 3.

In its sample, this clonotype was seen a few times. The CDR3 is CASSFGTGSGGTGELFF. The DNA for the CDR3 is TGCGCCAGCAGCTTCGGGACAGGATCAGGGGGCACCGGGGAGCTGTTTTTT. The chain links TRBV5-1 to TRBJ2-2, with TRBD1 matching over 8 bases. The V gene's germline CDR1 is SGHRS and CDR2 YFSETQ. The CDR3 spans 17 residues. J lost 4 bases, V lost 2 bases, and 10 bases had no gene match.

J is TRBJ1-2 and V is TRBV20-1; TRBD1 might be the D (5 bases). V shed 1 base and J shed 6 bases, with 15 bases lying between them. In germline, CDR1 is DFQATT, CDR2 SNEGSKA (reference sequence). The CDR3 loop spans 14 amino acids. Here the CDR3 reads CSARVPPGLDGYTF. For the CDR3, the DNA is TGCAGTGCTAGAGTCCCCCCAGGGCTAGATGGCTACACCTTC.

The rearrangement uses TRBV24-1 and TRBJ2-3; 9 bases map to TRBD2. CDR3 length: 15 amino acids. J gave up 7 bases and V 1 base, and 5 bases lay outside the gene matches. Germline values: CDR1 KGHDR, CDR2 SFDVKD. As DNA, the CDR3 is TGTGCCACCAGTGATTTAGTTGCTAGCGGGAATACGCAGTATTTT. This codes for CATSDLVASGNTQYF.